Sequencing of this T cell receptor (beta chain) was carried out in a study of technical replicates of blood from several donors. The CDR3 is 16 amino acids. Germline CDR1 and CDR2: LNHDA and SQIVND (reference sequence). V dropped 5 bases and J dropped 7; count of bases not matched to a gene: 13. Here immunoSEQ multiplex PCR was the method, and the copy in TCRdb shows in-frame clones only, minus some. The data contain about 74,000 clones, 89% of them singletons. This TCR was recovered from a human donor in good health. The rearrangement uses TRBV19 and TRBJ2-3; the match to TRBD1 covers 9 bases. Sequenced material: T cells isolated from PBMCs. The chain's CDR3 is CASSPPGQGLRNTQYF. DNA of the CDR3: TGTGCCAGTAGTCCCCCGGGACAGGGATTGAGGAATACGCAGTATTTT.